This TCR beta chain was retrieved from a study of shared clonotypes between healthy human individuals. Assay execution took place at the deep level. Several immunoSEQ 96-well plates shared each subset's DNA, each plate a replicate. Assay: immunoSEQ multiplex PCR; the TCRdb copy retains only in-frame clones and omits some. The sample has approximately 2,200,000 clones; just over 90% are singletons. General study findings and limits: Roughly 5% of naive CD4 clonotypes were common to several donors.

Trimming at V came to 5 bases and at J to 0 bases, leaving 4 bases not matched to a gene. CDR1 and CDR2 from the germline V gene are LNHDA and SQIVND (reference sequence). This CDR3 region has 14 residues. This clone was detected only once. The antigen is undetermined. Other nucleotide sequences from this sample produce the same CDR3. Naive-designated CD8 cells lacked CD45RO, were positively enriched for CCR7, and omitted terminally differentiated effector memory CD45RA+ cells. This TCR was recovered from a man younger than 35 in good health. Some clones in this sample may be carry-over from other donors' samples. What was sequenced was naive CD8+ T cells from PBMCs. The rearrangement links TRBV19 to TRBJ2-7; 7 nucleotides align to TRBD1. CDR3 in DNA: TGTGCCAGTAGTTTAAGGGACAGCTCCTACGAGCAGTACTTC. Protein: CASSLRDSSYEQYF.